The rows below give T cell receptor beta chains drawn from one sample of a study of T cell repertoires in cytomegalovirus infection. These receptors' targets are unknown. TCRdb independently ran MiXCR on the reads; one entry per CDR3 protein. The sample carries 45,000 to 50,000 distinct CDR3 sequences, around 21% recorded once. This specimen consisted of CD8+ T cells from cultured PBMCs, obtained from culture after CMV antigen stimulation. The receptors come from a human donor in good health (CMV status not recorded). Some clones in this sample may be carry-over from other donors' samples. The CDR3 runs from the conserved cysteine through the conserved F or W. A D gene is named only where the DNA matches it firmly. Where a row states a size, it is once, few, many or the class of an expanded clone; other rows omit it.

clone_size	d_call	j_call	v_call	cdr3_nt	cdr3_aa
few	.	TRBJ2-7	TRBV7-9	TGTGCCAGCAGCTCCCCGAAGACAGAGCACTACGAGCAGTACTTC	CASSSPKTEHYEQYF
.	.	TRBJ2-4	TRBV9	TGTGCCAGCAGCGTAGGGGGCAGTGGAGCCAAAAACATTCAGTACTTC	CASSVGGSGAKNIQYF
.	.	TRBJ2-1	TRBV7-9	TGTGCCAGCGATGAGACCTCCTACAATGAGCAGTTCTTC	CASDETSYNEQFF
few	.	TRBJ1-1	TRBV28	TGTGCCAGCGCTGCCGGGAACAAATATGAAGCTTTCTTT	CASAAGNKYEAFF
few	.	TRBJ1-6	TRBV7-9	TGTGCCAGCAGCTTAGGTGGGGTGGGGGTGCGTAATTCACCCCTCCACTTT	CASSLGGVGVRNSPLHF
few	TRBD1	TRBJ1-2	TRBV2	TGTGCCAGCAGGGGGGACAGGGGAAGAGGCTACACCTTC	CASRGDRGRGYTF
medium-sized	TRBD2	TRBJ2-2	TRBV5-5	TGTGCCAGCAGCTTGGTATCGGGAGGGCCGACCGGGGAGCTGTTTTTT	CASSLVSGGPTGELFF
many	TRBD2	TRBJ2-2	TRBV12-3/TRBV12-4	TGTGCCGACGGGACTAGCGGGAGTTCAAAAACCGGGGAGCTGTTTTTT	CADGTSGSSKTGELFF
.	TRBD1	TRBJ2-1	TRBV6-2/TRBV6-3	TGTGCCAGCAGTCGGGACAGGGGGTTCTACAATGAGCAGTTCTTC	CASSRDRGFYNEQFF
many	.	TRBJ1-2	TRBV5-6	TGTGCCAGCAGCCCAAAACATATTGGCTACACCTTC	CASSPKHIGYTF
few	TRBD2	TRBJ2-1	TRBV3-1	TGTGCCAGCAGCCAACTAGCGGGAAATCCCTACAATGAGCAGTTCTTC	CASSQLAGNPYNEQFF
.	.	TRBJ1-3	TRBV27	TGTGCCAGCAGTTTATCATCGGACTCTGGAAACACCATATATTTT	CASSLSSDSGNTIYF
few	TRBD1	TRBJ1-1	TRBV27	TGTGCCAGCCGGGACAGGAGCTTTAACACTGAAGCTTTCTTT	CASRDRSFNTEAFF
few	.	TRBJ2-1	TRBV12-5	TGTGCTAGTGGTCTCCGACAGAGTGAGCAGTTCTTC	CASGLRQSEQFF
many	.	TRBJ2-2	TRBV5-4	TGTGCCAGCAGCTTGGACGGGTTTTGGCTGTTTTTT	CASSLDGFWLFF
few	.	TRBJ2-1	TRBV5-4	TGTGCCAGCAGCTCAGGGGCCAGCTCCTACAATGAGCAGTTCTTC	CASSSGASSYNEQFF
.	TRBD2	TRBJ2-2	TRBV12-3/TRBV12-4	TGTGCCAGCGGACCCAGCGGGGGGGCCGTTAACGGGGAGCTGTTTTTT	CASGPSGGAVNGELFF
few	.	TRBJ2-7	TRBV7-9	TGTGCCAGCAGCTTTCCGACCGCGGCCGGCCGGCCCTACGAGCAGTACTTC	CASSFPTAAGRPYEQYF
.	.	TRBJ1-1	TRBV9	TGTGCCAGCAGCGTAGTTGGACAGTCGAACACTGAAGCTTTCTTT	CASSVVGQSNTEAFF
few	TRBD1	TRBJ1-1	TRBV12-3/TRBV12-4	TGTGCCAGCAGTTTAGCCGGGACAGGGGCCGGGGCTTTCTTT	CASSLAGTGAGAFF
few	.	TRBJ1-2	TRBV6-6	TGTGCCAGCAGTTACTCTCTCCAGGGATTTTTCTATGGCTACACCTTC	CASSYSLQGFFYGYTF
.	.	TRBJ1-1	TRBV6-2/TRBV6-3	TGTGCCAGCACCCTGGCAGGGCTCGCTTTCTTT	CASTLAGLAFF
many	.	TRBJ1-6	TRBV2	TGTGCCAGCAGTGAAGCCAAGGGTTGGAATTCACCCCTCCACTTT	CASSEAKGWNSPLHF
many	.	TRBJ2-7	TRBV7-2	TGTGCCAGCAGCTTAGCGCAGGTATACGAGCAGTACTTC	CASSLAQVYEQYF
.	TRBD1	TRBJ2-7	TRBV28	TGTGCCTGCCAGGGGGTTTCTCACGAGCAGTACTTC	CACQGVSHEQYF